The clone carrying this T cell receptor (beta chain) was picked up a small number of times. The target antigen is unknown. This record comes from a study of T cell repertoires in cytomegalovirus infection. Looking at the study overall: CMV infection and matching HLA type were both indicated by public TCR beta signatures.

V was cut by 8 bases and J by 4 bases, with 14 bases left in between. The germline CDR1 and CDR2 sequences are DFQATT and SNEGSKA (reference sequence). This CDR3 contains 12 residues. TCRdb re-derived calls from the reads in MiXCR, one entry per CDR3 protein. Among 450,000 to 600,000 distinct CDR3 sequences, about 11% were seen once, and the ten largest hold roughly a tenth. Findings of the study overall: Dominant in the ex vivo response were TCR beta clonotypes restricted by HLA-C and specific for CMV. Cumulative frequency of public TCR beta families picked out carriers of CMV plus the relevant HLA.

This chain uses TRBV20-1 with TRBJ1-2; perhaps TRBD1 as D (6 bases). This clonotype was obtained from a human donor in good health (CMV status not recorded). Some clones in this sample may be carry-over from other donors' samples. Sequenced input: PBMCs. The CDR3 sequence: CSTRDKFYGYTF. CDR3 nucleotide sequence: TGCAGTACGAGGGACAAATTCTATGGCTACACCTTC.